The 16 T cell receptor beta chains listed next were all sequenced from one sample in a study of cytomegalovirus exposure and HLA in healthy donors. 13 Jbeta primers and 60 Vbeta primers were used for the PCR. TCRdb's table, derived via immunoSEQ multiplex PCR, lists solely in-frame clones and lacks some. This table has roughly 66,000 clones, about 80% appearing once. Sequenced sample: PBMCs. The receptor set was obtained from a man between 18 and 29 years old in good health and CMV-seropositive.

The rearrangement links TRBV29-1 to TRBJ1-4; D remains unclear. The V and J ends lost 5 bases and 4 bases respectively, with 8 bases between them. The CDR3 runs to 12 residues. Germline values: CDR1 SQVTM, CDR2 ANQGSEA. CDR3 DNA: TGCAGCGTTAAAGCCATTAATGAAAAACTGTTTTTT. Translation gives CSVKAINEKLFF. Drawing the rest from reference TRBV29-1 and TRBJ1-4, the complete variable domain is SAVISQKPSRDICQRGTSLTIQCQVDSQVTMMFWYRQQPGQSLTLIATANQGSEATYESGFVIDKFPISRPNLTFSTLTVSNMSPEDSSIYLCSVKAINEKLFFGSGTQLSVL.

This sequence joins TRBV5-1 and TRBJ2-1; TRBD2 might be the D (6 bases). The CDR3 is 15 residues long. V was shortened by 4 bases and J by 2 bases, with 13 bases between the two germline ends. Germline V gene sequence: CDR1 SGHRS, CDR2 YFSETQ. The CDR3 here is CASSESGSPYNEQFF. The CDR3 DNA is TGCGCCAGCAGCGAGTCCGGGAGCCCCTACAATGAGCAGTTCTTC.

The CDR3 spells CASSLRRGSYMDEQFF. The CDR3 DNA reads as TGTGCCAGCAGCTTGAGGCGGGGAAGTTATATGGATGAGCAGTTCTTC. This chain connects TRBV5-4 to TRBJ2-1, with D tentatively TRBD2 (6 bases). This CDR3 has 16 amino acids. V was clipped by 1 base and J by 8 bases, with 19 bases between them. Germline values: CDR1 SGHNT, CDR2 YYREEE (reference sequence).

CDR3 in amino acids: CASSLVGGVRDTQYF. CDR3 DNA sequence: TGTGCCAGCAGCTTAGTAGGGGGCGTCCGGGATACGCAGTATTTT. V is TRBV7-6 and J is TRBJ2-3; the match to TRBD1 covers 7 bases. The CDR3 length is 15 residues. V shed 1 base, J shed 6 bases, and the junction held 7 bases outside the gene matches. Germline loops: CDR1 SGHVS, CDR2 FNYEAQ.

Remarks on this clone: Lacking the conserved final phenylalanine or tryptophan, this CDR3 likely reflects a read error. The DNA is left out, because the CDR3 cannot be placed on it with certainty; the CDR3 is given as TCRdb lists it. The V and J genes are TRBV27 and TRBJ2-7; the D segment call TRBD2 is taken from the table without a DNA check. 10 amino acids form the CDR3, both terminal residues included. Germline CDR1 and CDR2: MNHEY and SMNVEV (reference sequence). CDR3 residues: CASSGTSTCA.

This clone was seen once. The genes are TRBV30 and TRBJ2-7; 7 nucleotides line up with TRBD1. CDR3 length: 13 residues. Trimming took 2 bases from V and 4 from J; bases not matched to a gene: 5. Germline V lookup: CDR1 GTSNPN, CDR2 SVGIG (reference sequence). CDR3 nucleotides: TGTGCCTGGAGTAAATTACAGGGGTACGAGCAGTACTTC. Translated, it gives CAWSKLQGYEQYF.

The V and J genes are TRBV6-1 and TRBJ1-1; perhaps TRBD1 as D (5 bases). The CDR3 is made up of 12 amino acids. Per germline, CDR1 MNHNS and CDR2 SASEGT. Between the trimmed V and J ends, which lost 2 bases and 10 bases, there was a span of 11 bases. CDR3 residues: CASSETGGRAFF. CDR3 coding DNA: TGTGCCAGCAGTGAAACCGGGGGTCGAGCTTTCTTT.

The table lists this clone with a few counts. The V call is TRBV18, the J call TRBJ1-5; 7 positions match TRBD1. V lost 3 bases to trimming and J lost 3 bases; unmatched junction nucleotides: 8. Germline CDR1 KGHSH, CDR2 LQKENI. The CDR3 has 16 residues. Here the CDR3 DNA reads TGTGCCAGCTCACCGTACAGGGGTCGGGACAATCAGCCCCAGCATTTT. Protein product: CASSPYRGRDNQPQHF.

The chain recombines TRBV5-1 with TRBJ1-1, with 11 bases identical to TRBD1. The CDR3 consists of 14 residues. Germline CDR1 and CDR2: SGHRS and YFSETQ. V was pared by 5 bases and J by 3 bases, with 3 bases of the junction left unmatched. The CDR3 bases are TGCGCCAGCAGTCAGGGACAGGGGGACACTGAAGCTTTCTTT. Amino acid sequence: CASSQGQGDTEAFF.

The rearrangement joins TRBV5-1 to TRBJ1-1; D is perhaps TRBD1 (5 bases). Germline CDR1 and CDR2: SGHRS and YFSETQ. Trimming cost V 5 bases and J 2 bases, with 13 bases left between them. This CDR3 has 14 amino acids. The CDR3 region is CASRYLTVNTEAFF. The CDR3 bases are TGCGCCAGCAGATACCTGACAGTTAACACTGAAGCTTTCTTT.

This chain connects TRBV6-9 to TRBJ2-5, with 9 bases that match TRBD1. This CDR3 has 15 amino acids. Germline CDR1 and CDR2: MNHGY and SVAAGI. V shed 4 bases and J 2 bases; nucleotides not matched to a gene: 5. Here the CDR3 reads CASSSRDRVQETQYF. In DNA form, the CDR3 reads TGTGCCAGCAGTTCCCGGGACAGGGTACAAGAGACCCAGTACTTC.

The chain joins TRBV7-2 to TRBJ2-7, with D perhaps TRBD2 (6 bases). This CDR3 comprises 14 residues. The germline V gene encodes CDR1 SGHTA and CDR2 FQGNSA. The V end was cut by 5 bases, the J end by 5 bases, with 16 bases between. In nucleotides, the CDR3 is TGTGCCAGCAGCCCTGTAGCGGCGGGTCACGAGCAGTACTTC. Its protein product is CASSPVAAGHEQYF.

The J gene is TRBJ2-1, the V gene TRBV29-1; D unresolved. CDR3 length: 13 amino acids. Trimming cost V 4 bases and J 0 bases, with 7 bases left between them. Germline-derived CDR1 and CDR2 are SQVTM and ANQGSEA. The CDR3 DNA reads as TGCAGCGTTGTCCCCGGCTCCTACAATGAGCAGTTCTTC. Translating gives CSVVPGSYNEQFF.

The chain recombines TRBV30 with TRBJ1-2; D remains unclear. Trimming shortened V by 2 bases and J by 0 bases, and 7 bases separated the two germline ends. Germline V gene data show CDR1 as GTSNPN and CDR2 as SVGIG (reference sequence). This CDR3 region has 13 residues. The CDR3 protein is CAWSPEANYGYTF. CDR3 sequence (DNA): TGTGCCTGGAGTCCAGAAGCTAACTATGGCTACACCTTC.

The chain carries TRBV30 and TRBJ2-5; tentative D call: TRBD2 (5 bases). The CDR3 loop spans 14 amino acids. Trimming left V 2 bases short and J 2 bases short, with 12 bases between. In germline, CDR1 is GTSNPN, CDR2 SVGIG (reference sequence). CDR3 DNA: TGTGCCTGGAGTCCTCACGGGGTACAAGAGACCCAGTACTTC. Its protein is CAWSPHGVQETQYF.

The V call is TRBV6-5, the J call TRBJ1-1, with 9 bases fitting TRBD1. The CDR3 loop spans 14 amino acids. The germline gives CDR1 MNHEY, CDR2 SVGAGI. The V segment lost 2 bases and the J segment 2 bases; nucleotides outside the gene matches: 0. CDR3 in DNA: TGTGCCAGCAGTTACACAGGGGGCAACACTGAAGCTTTCTTT. This encodes CASSYTGGNTEAFF.